This is a list of T cell receptor beta chains from one sample in a study of blood T cell repertoires in COVID-19. Libraries were prepared by immunoSEQ multiplex PCR; TCRdb keeps only in-frame clonotypes and omits some of them. Of about 130,000 clones in the sample, about four fifths are singletons; the top ten hold 9.5% to 15%. The sample was peripheral blood. The receptor source for this set is a human donor in a cohort sampled during active COVID-19. Each CDR3 is given with its conserved first and last residue. D genes are given only for firm matches. Size values are once, few and many counts, or a class for expanded clones, and some rows have none.

D gene,V gene,clone size,J gene,CDR3 protein,CDR3 DNA
.,TRBV7-9,once,TRBJ1-1,CASSFYRDGNTEAFF,TGTGCCAGCAGCTTTTACAGGGACGGGAACACTGAAGCTTTCTTT
TRBD2,TRBV4-1,.,TRBJ2-5,CASSQDGVAGEQETQYF,TGCGCCAGCAGCCAAGATGGTGTAGCGGGGGAACAAGAGACCCAGTACTTC
TRBD1,TRBV2,.,TRBJ1-5,CASKDRGLQPQHF,TGTGCCAGCAAGGACAGGGGGCTTCAGCCCCAGCATTTT
TRBD1,TRBV5-5,once,TRBJ2-7,CASSLKGQGSTYEQYF,TGTGCCAGCAGCTTGAAGGGACAGGGGTCGACCTACGAGCAGTACTTC
TRBD1,TRBV18,.,TRBJ2-1,CASSLTGGSYNEQFF,TGTGCCAGCTCACTGACAGGGGGCTCCTACAATGAGCAGTTCTTC
.,TRBV18,.,TRBJ2-7,CASSPNRARTYEQYF,TGTGCCAGCTCACCTAACAGGGCCCGGACCTACGAGCAGTACTTC
TRBD1,TRBV5-1,.,TRBJ2-1,CASSLGDPGQGGNEQFF,TGCGCCAGCAGCTTGGGGGACCCGGGACAGGGAGGCAATGAGCAGTTCTTC
TRBD2,TRBV5-1,.,TRBJ2-3,CASSLSGGTDTQYF,TGCGCCAGCAGCTTGAGCGGGGGGACAGATACGCAGTATTTT
TRBD1,TRBV3-1/TRBV3-2,once,TRBJ2-7,CASSPWTGKTYEQYF,TGTGCCAGCAGCCCCTGGACAGGGAAGACCTACGAGCAGTACTTC
TRBD1,TRBV6-1,.,TRBJ2-7,CASSEVLGTGRNEQYF,TGTGCCAGCAGTGAAGTATTAGGGACAGGGCGAAACGAGCAGTACTTC
.,TRBV7-8,.,TRBJ2-3,CASSLARSTDTQYF,TGTGCCAGCAGCTTAGCGCGAAGCACAGATACGCAGTATTTT
.,TRBV6-1,.,TRBJ2-1,CASSDSPRSSYNEQFF,TGTGCCAGCAGTGATTCTCCCCGGAGCTCCTACAATGAGCAGTTCTTC
.,TRBV7-6,.,TRBJ2-7,CASSSAGYYEQYF,TGTGCCAGCAGCTCTGCAGGGTATTACGAGCAGTACTTC
TRBD2,TRBV4-1,few,TRBJ2-7,CASSQGEGGSYEQYF,TGCGCCAGCAGCCAAGGGGAGGGCGGCTCCTACGAGCAGTACTTC
.,TRBV19,.,TRBJ2-3,CASGPILGTQYF,TGTGCCAGTGGGCCGATTTTAGGTACGCAGTATTTT
.,TRBV5-1,.,TRBJ1-1,CASSLGHSNTEAFF,TGCGCCAGCAGCCTAGGACACTCGAACACCGAAGCTTTCTTT
TRBD1,TRBV5-5,once,TRBJ1-3,CASSFGQGPGNTIYF,TGTGCCAGCAGCTTTGGACAGGGTCCTGGAAACACCATATATTTT
.,TRBV6-6,.,TRBJ1-1,CAGGGGLNFEAFF,TGTGCCGGGGGGGGTGGACTAAATTTTGAAGCTTTCTTT
.,TRBV6-1,once,TRBJ1-1,CASSEVRGNTEAFF,TGTGCCAGCAGTGAAGTAAGGGGGAACACTGAAGCTTTCTTT
TRBD1,TRBV7-9,few,TRBJ1-2,CASSSHGQGYYGYTF,TGTGCCAGCAGCTCCCACGGACAGGGCTACTATGGCTACACCTTC
TRBD1,TRBV2,.,TRBJ2-7,CASSDALETGGNEQYF,TGTGCCAGCAGTGACGCGTTGGAGACAGGGGGCAACGAGCAGTACTTC
.,TRBV10-1,.,TRBJ2-2,CASSPLGSTGELFF,TGCGCCAGCAGTCCACTAGGGAGCACCGGGGAGCTGTTTTTT
.,TRBV7-2,.,TRBJ1-5,CASSQETGRNQPQHF,TGTGCCAGCAGCCAGGAAACAGGGCGCAATCAGCCCCAGCATTTT
TRBD2,TRBV7-9,.,TRBJ2-1,CASSPTTSSSYNEQFF,TGTGCCAGCAGCCCTACGACTAGCAGCTCCTACAATGAGCAGTTCTTC
TRBD2,TRBV3-1/TRBV3-2,.,TRBJ2-3,CASSQEASGATDTQYF,TGTGCCAGCAGCCAAGAGGCTAGCGGGGCAACAGATACGCAGTATTTT